Shown below are 12 T cell receptor beta chains from a single sample sequenced in a study of blood T cell repertoires in COVID-19. Generated by immunoSEQ multiplex PCR, the TCRdb table keeps only in-frame clones and is missing some. The sample has about 64,000 clones, more than 70% seen once. Material: peripheral blood. Receptors originate from a man between 65 and 85 years old with acute or convalescent COVID-19.

This chain uses TRBV6-4 with TRBJ2-3; D gene uncertain. V was clipped by 8 bases and J by 2 bases, with 14 bases between them. Germline lookup yields CDR1 MRHNA and CDR2 SNTAGT. The CDR3 length is 14 residues. The CDR3 spells CASHALKITDTQYF. The DNA of the CDR3 is TGTGCCAGCCATGCGCTCAAAATCACAGATACGCAGTATTTT.

V gene TRBV2 combines with J gene TRBJ1-1; D might be TRBD1 (6 bases). This CDR3 contains 13 residues. Germline V lookup: CDR1 SNHLY, CDR2 FYNNEI. V lost 5 bases, J lost 1 base, and 8 bases lay in between. The CDR3 reads CASSQGPNTEAFF. CDR3 nucleotides: TGTGCCAGCAGTCAGGGGCCGAACACTGAAGCTTTCTTT.

This chain links TRBV19 with TRBJ2-5; TRBD1 matches at 8 bases. The V segment lost 3 bases and the J segment 4 bases; nucleotides outside the gene matches: 10. Germline CDR1 reads LNHDA; CDR2 reads SQIVND (reference sequence). This CDR3 comprises 16 residues. The CDR3 DNA reads as TGTGCCAGTAGTATTGGTGGAACAGGGGGACGAGAGACCCAGTACTTC. Residues: CASSIGGTGGRETQYF.

The chain uses TRBV5-1 and TRBJ2-5; weak D call: TRBD2 (6 bases). The CDR3 covers 14 residues. CDR1 SGHRS and CDR2 YFSETQ come from the germline V gene. Deletions cut 3 bases from V and 5 bases from J, with 14 bases between. CDR3 nucleotides: TGCGCCAGCAGCTCGGAGGGACTTCGGGAGACCCAGTACTTC. Translating it yields CASSSEGLRETQYF.

The chain is built from TRBV10-3 and TRBJ2-7; D is undetermined. V lost 0 bases and J 3 bases, leaving 6 bases between the germline ends. This CDR3 has 13 amino acids. Germline V gene data show CDR1 as ENHRY and CDR2 as SYGVKD. The CDR3 sequence: CAISESRGYEQYF. The DNA for the CDR3 is TGTGCCATCAGTGAGTCGAGAGGCTACGAGCAGTACTTC.

The chain is built from TRBV7-9 and TRBJ1-1, with D perhaps matching TRBD1 (5 bases). This CDR3 is built from 15 residues. In germline, CDR1 is SEHNR, CDR2 FQNEAQ (reference sequence). Trimming took 2 bases from V and 1 from J, leaving 11 bases between them. CDR3 region: CASSLNDRGNTEAFF. CDR3 DNA: TGTGCCAGCAGCTTAAATGACAGAGGGAACACTGAAGCTTTCTTT.

The rearrangement joins TRBV5-5 to TRBJ1-2; 8 nucleotides match TRBD1. The ends lost 4 bases at V and 3 bases at J; junction bases unmatched: 2. CDR3 length: 13 amino acids. Germline lookup yields CDR1 SGHKS and CDR2 YYEKEE (reference sequence). The CDR3 DNA reads as TGTGCCAGCAGCAGGGGACAGGACTATGGCTACACCTTC. Its translation: CASSRGQDYGYTF.

CDR3 DNA sequence: TGTGCCAGCAGTGCCCTCGGGGCGGGGGCTAGGAATGAGCAGTTCTTC. Translation gives CASSALGAGARNEQFF. V is TRBV27 and J is TRBJ2-1; maybe TRBD2 (7 bases). The ends were cut back, 5 bases at V and 7 bases at J, with 21 bases in the middle. Germline assignment: CDR1 MNHEY and CDR2 SMNVEV (reference sequence). The CDR3 is 16 amino acids.

This sequence joins TRBV6-5 and TRBJ2-7, with TRBD1 matching 9 bases. The CDR3 contains 15 residues. Germline V gene data show CDR1 as MNHEY and CDR2 as SVGAGI. J gave up 4 bases and V 0 bases, and 4 bases lay outside the gene matches. CDR3 bases: TGTGCCAGCAGTTACTCTGGGACAGGGTTGTACGAGCAGTACTTC. This translates into CASSYSGTGLYEQYF.

V and J are TRBV23-1 and TRBJ1-2; no clear D. TRBV23-1 is annotated as an ORF whose role is uncertain. V shed 2 bases and J shed 0 bases, with 16 bases lying between them. The CDR3 contains 17 residues. The CDR3 here is CASSQTPQGSPNYGYTF. As DNA, the CDR3 is TGCGCCAGCAGTCAAACCCCCCAAGGGAGTCCTAACTATGGCTACACCTTC.

This sequence joins TRBV28 and TRBJ1-2; 9 bases match TRBD1. The CDR3 is made up of 14 amino acids. The germline CDR1 and CDR2 sequences are MDHEN and SYDVKM. V shed 6 bases, J shed 14 bases, and the junction held 16 bases outside the gene matches. The CDR3 protein is CASRGRTGATGWTF. CDR3 coding DNA: TGTGCCAGCAGGGGACGGACAGGGGCCACTGGTTGGACCTTC.

The chain carries TRBV7-3 and TRBJ2-5, with 8 bases fitting TRBD1. Germline V lookup: CDR1 SGHTA, CDR2 FQGTGA. CDR3 length: 16 residues. V lost 4 bases to trimming and J lost 2 bases; unmatched junction nucleotides: 9. CDR3 amino acids: CASSSGVYRGQETQYF. CDR3 bases: TGTGCCAGCAGCTCTGGGGTTTACAGGGGGCAAGAGACCCAGTACTTC.